This T cell receptor (beta chain) originates from a study of long-term antiretroviral therapy in people with HIV. General study findings and limits: HIV repertoire CDR3 lengths ranged less widely than those of controls. Clonotypes expanded prior to ART showed repertoire dominance at all sampled time points.

As for this clone: Its antigen is unidentified.

The immunoSEQ assay was v3.0, run at survey level. Produced via immunoSEQ multiplex PCR; TCRdb's table is partial and in-frame only. Among 15,000 to 25,000 clones listed, 90% were seen once. CDR3 size: 15 residues. Germline trimming cut 6 bases from V and 5 bases from J; bases unmatched to any gene: 12. Per the germline V gene, CDR1 is ENHRY and CDR2 is SYGVKD. This sequence joins TRBV10-3 and TRBJ1-2, with 7 bases matching TRBD1. The sequence derives from a woman in her twenties or thirties with HIV. The sample in question was unsorted PBMCs, obtained approximately 4.5 years before starting antiretroviral therapy. The CDR3 region has the DNA TGTGCCATCAGGGTCGACAGGGCCCTTAGTTATGGCTACACCTTC. It codes for CAIRVDRALSYGYTF.